The sequence of this T cell receptor (beta chain) was determined in a study of blood T cell repertoires in COVID-19. Looking at the study overall: PBMCs, B-cell-depleted T cells, or T cells were the source of the cDNA or gDNA that made up the material.

Data came from immunoSEQ multiplex PCR; TCRdb stores just in-frame clones and leaves some out. The repertoire has some 110,000 clones, 80% to 90% of them found once; the top ten carry about 1.3%. This clonotype was obtained from a man aged 40-50 years with acute or convalescent COVID-19. Material: peripheral blood.

The CDR3 region is CASGDYSLGYTF. The CDR3 coding sequence is TGTGCCAGCGGTGACTACAGTCTTGGCTACACCTTC. V usage is TRBV11-1 and J usage is TRBJ1-2; D unresolved. CDR3 length equals 12 residues. CDR1 SGHAT and CDR2 FQDESV come from the germline V gene (reference sequence). Trimming removed 8 bases from V and 7 bases from J, with 14 bases in between.